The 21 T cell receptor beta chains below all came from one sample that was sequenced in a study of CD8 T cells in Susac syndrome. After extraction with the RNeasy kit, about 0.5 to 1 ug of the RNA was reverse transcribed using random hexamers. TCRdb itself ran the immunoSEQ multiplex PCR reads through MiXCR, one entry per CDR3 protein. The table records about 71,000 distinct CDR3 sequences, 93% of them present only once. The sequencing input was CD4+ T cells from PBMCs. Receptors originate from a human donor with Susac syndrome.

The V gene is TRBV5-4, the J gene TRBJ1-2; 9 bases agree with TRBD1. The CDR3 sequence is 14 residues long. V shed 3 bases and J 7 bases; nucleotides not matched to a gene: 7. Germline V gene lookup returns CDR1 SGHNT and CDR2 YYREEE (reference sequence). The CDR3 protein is CASSYGQGPVGYTF. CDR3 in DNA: TGTGCCAGCAGCTATGGACAGGGGCCCGTTGGCTACACCTTC.

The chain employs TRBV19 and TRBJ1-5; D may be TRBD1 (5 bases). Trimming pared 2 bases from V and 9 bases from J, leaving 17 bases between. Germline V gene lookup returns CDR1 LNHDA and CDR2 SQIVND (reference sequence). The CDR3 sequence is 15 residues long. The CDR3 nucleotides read TGTGCCAGTAGTATACTCCGCCAGGGCAGTCGGCCCCAGCATTTT. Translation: CASSILRQGSRPQHF. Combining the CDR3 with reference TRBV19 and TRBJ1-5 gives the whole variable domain DGGITQSPKYLFRKEGQNVTLSCEQNLNHDAMYWYRQDPGQGLRLIYYSQIVNDFQKGDIAEGYSVSREKKESFPLTVTSAQKNPTAFYLCASSILRQGSRPQHFGDGTRLSIL.

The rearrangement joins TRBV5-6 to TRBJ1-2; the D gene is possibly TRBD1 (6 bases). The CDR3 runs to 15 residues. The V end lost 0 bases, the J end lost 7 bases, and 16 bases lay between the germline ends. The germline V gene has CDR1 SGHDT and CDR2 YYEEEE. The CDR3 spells CASSLATGPPIGYTF. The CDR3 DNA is TGTGCCAGCAGCTTGGCTACAGGGCCGCCTATTGGCTACACCTTC.

For the CDR3, the DNA is TGTGCCAGCAGCCTATTCGGGACAGGACTCCACTTT. It specifies CASSLFGTGLHF. The chain employs TRBV5-4 and TRBJ1-6; 8 bases match TRBD1. In germline, CDR1 is SGHNT, CDR2 YYREEE (reference sequence). V shed 4 bases, J shed 16 bases, and the junction held 7 bases outside the gene matches. The CDR3 is 12 amino acids.

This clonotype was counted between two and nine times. CDR3 region: CSVENGQGGYF. The DNA for the CDR3 is TGCAGCGTTGAAAACGGGCAGGGCGGATATTTT. V gene TRBV29-1 combines with J gene TRBJ1-3; perhaps TRBD1 as D (5 bases). Germline V lookup: CDR1 SQVTM, CDR2 ANQGSEA. This CDR3 is built from 11 residues. Between the trimmed V and J ends, which lost 2 bases and 15 bases, there was a span of 14 bases.

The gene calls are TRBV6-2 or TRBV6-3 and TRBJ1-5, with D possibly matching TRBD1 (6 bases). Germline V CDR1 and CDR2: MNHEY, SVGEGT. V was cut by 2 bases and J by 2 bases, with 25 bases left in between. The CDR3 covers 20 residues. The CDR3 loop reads CASSYQRKSGQGRGNQPQHF. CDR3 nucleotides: TGTGCCAGCAGTTACCAGAGAAAATCTGGGCAGGGGAGAGGCAATCAGCCCCAGCATTTT.

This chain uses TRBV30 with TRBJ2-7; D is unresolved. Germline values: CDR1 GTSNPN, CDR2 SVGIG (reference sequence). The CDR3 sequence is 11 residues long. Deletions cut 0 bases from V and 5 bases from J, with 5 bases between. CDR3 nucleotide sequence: TGTGCCTGGAGTGTAGTGGACGAGCAGTACTTC. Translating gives CAWSVVDEQYF.

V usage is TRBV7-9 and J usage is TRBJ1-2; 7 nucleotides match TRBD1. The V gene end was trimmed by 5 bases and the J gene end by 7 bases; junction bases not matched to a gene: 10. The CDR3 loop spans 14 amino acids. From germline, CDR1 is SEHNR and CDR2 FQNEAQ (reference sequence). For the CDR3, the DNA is TGTGCCAGCAGCCCACCTTCCTACAGGGGTGGCTACACCTTC. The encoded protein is CASSPPSYRGGYTF.

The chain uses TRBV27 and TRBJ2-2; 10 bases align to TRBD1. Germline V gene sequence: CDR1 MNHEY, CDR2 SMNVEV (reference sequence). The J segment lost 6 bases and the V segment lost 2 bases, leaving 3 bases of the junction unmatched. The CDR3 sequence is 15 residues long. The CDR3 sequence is CASSLMTGGPGELFF. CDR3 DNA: TGTGCCAGCAGTTTAATGACAGGGGGCCCCGGGGAGCTGTTTTTT.

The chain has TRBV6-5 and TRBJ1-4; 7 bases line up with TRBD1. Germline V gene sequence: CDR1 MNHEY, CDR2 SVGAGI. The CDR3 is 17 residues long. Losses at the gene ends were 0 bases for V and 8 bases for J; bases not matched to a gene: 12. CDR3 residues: CASSYSVLQGVQEKLFF. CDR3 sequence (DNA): TGTGCCAGCAGTTACTCGGTGCTGCAGGGGGTACAAGAAAAACTGTTTTTT.

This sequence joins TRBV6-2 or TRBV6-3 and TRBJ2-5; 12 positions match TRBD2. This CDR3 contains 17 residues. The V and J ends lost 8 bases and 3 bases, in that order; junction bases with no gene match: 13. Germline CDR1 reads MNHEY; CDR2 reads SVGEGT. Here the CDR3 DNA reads TGTGCCAGCCAGGGGGGTCTGACTAGCGGGAGAGAAGAGACCCAGTACTTC. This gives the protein CASQGGLTSGREETQYF.

CDR3 coding DNA: TGTGCCAGCAGCCCTCAGCTCTCTGGGGCCAACGTCCTGACTTTC. Translation gives CASSPQLSGANVLTF. This chain joins TRBV14 and TRBJ2-6; D gene uncertain. The CDR3 consists of 15 residues. The germline CDR1 and CDR2 sequences are SGHDN and FVKESK. Between the trimmed V and J ends, which lost 4 bases and 0 bases, there was a span of 7 bases.

The CDR3 sequence: CASSFDLRGGLDTQYF. DNA for the CDR3: TGTGCCAGCAGTTTTGACCTGCGGGGGGGCTTAGATACGCAGTATTTT. The rearrangement joins TRBV27 to TRBJ2-3; 9 nucleotides align to TRBD2. The junction had 9 bases not matched to a gene; V was cut back by 3 bases and J by 5 bases. CDR1 and CDR2 (germline): MNHEY, SMNVEV (reference sequence). The CDR3 is made up of 16 amino acids.

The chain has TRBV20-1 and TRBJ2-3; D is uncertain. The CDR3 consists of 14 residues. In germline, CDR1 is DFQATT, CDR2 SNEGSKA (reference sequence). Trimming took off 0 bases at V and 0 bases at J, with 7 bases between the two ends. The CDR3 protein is CSARDRLSTDTQYF. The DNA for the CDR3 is TGCAGTGCTAGAGACAGGTTGAGCACAGATACGCAGTATTTT.

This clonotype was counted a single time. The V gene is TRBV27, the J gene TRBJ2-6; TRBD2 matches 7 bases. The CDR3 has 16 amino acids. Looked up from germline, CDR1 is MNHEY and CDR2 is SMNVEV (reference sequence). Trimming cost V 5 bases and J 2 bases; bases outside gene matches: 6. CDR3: CASSPTTSPGANVLTF. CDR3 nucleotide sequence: TGTGCCAGCAGTCCGACGACTAGCCCTGGGGCCAACGTCCTGACTTTC.

DNA for the CDR3: TGCGCCAGCAGCTTCGGAACCAGTGGAGGAAGCACAGATACGCAGTATTTT. Translation gives CASSFGTSGGSTDTQYF. The V and J genes are TRBV5-1 and TRBJ2-3; D may be TRBD2 (5 bases). The V end was cut by 2 bases, the J end by 0 bases, with 16 bases between. Looked up from germline, CDR1 is SGHRS and CDR2 is YFSETQ. CDR3 length: 17 amino acids.

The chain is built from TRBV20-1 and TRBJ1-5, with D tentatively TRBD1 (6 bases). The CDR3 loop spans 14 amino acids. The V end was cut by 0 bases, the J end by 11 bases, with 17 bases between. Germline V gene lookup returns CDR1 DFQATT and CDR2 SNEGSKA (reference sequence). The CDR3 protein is CSAREAGHIPAQHF. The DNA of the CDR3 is TGCAGTGCTAGAGAGGCGGGACATATACCGGCCCAGCATTTT.

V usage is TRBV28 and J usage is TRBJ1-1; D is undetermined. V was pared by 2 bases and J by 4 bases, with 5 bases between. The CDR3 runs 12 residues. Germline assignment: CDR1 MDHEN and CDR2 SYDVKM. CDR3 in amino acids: CASSLKPTEAFF. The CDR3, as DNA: TGTGCCAGCAGTTTAAAGCCCACTGAAGCTTTCTTT. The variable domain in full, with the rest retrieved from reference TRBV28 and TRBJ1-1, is DVKVTQSSRYLVKRTGEKVFLECVQDMDHENMFWYRQDPGLGLRLIYFSYDVKMKEKGDIPEGYSVSREKKERFSLILESASTNQTSMYLCASSLKPTEAFFGQGTRLTVV.

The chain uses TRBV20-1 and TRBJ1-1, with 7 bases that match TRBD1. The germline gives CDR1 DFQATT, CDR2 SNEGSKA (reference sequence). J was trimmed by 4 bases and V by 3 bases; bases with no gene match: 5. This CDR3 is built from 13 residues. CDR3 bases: TGCAGTGCTAGGAGGCCAGGGGGCACTGAAGCTTTCTTT. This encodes CSARRPGGTEAFF.

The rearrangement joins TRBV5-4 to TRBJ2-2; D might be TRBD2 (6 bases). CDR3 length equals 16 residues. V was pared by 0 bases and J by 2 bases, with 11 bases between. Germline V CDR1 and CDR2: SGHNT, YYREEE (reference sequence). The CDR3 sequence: CASSLGAGANTGELFF. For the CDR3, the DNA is TGTGCCAGCAGCTTGGGAGCGGGCGCTAACACCGGGGAGCTGTTTTTT.

The CDR3 loop reads CASRGQGSYNEQFF. The CDR3 coding sequence is TGTGCCAGCAGGGGACAGGGGTCCTACAATGAGCAGTTCTTC. The chain carries TRBV6-1 and TRBJ2-1; 10 bases are shared with TRBD1. The V gene's germline CDR1 is MNHNS and CDR2 SASEGT. Germline trimming cut 6 bases from V and 1 base from J; bases unmatched to any gene: 0. The CDR3 has 14 amino acids.